The next 17 T cell receptor beta chains were all read from a single sample in a study of tissue T cells after allogeneic stem cell transplantation. Generated by immunoSEQ multiplex PCR, the TCRdb table keeps only in-frame clones and is missing some. The sample gives about 10,000 clones, just over 65% of which show up once; about a quarter is in the top ten. The sample in question was tissue from the stomach, obtained at autopsy. The receptors were sampled from a male donor older than 55 with lung cancer.

This chain connects TRBV2 to TRBJ2-3, with D unclear. Germline CDR1 and CDR2: SNHLY and FYNNEI. This CDR3 spans 14 amino acids. The V and J ends lost 4 bases and 4 bases respectively, with 12 bases between them. Here the CDR3 reads CASSVLVQADTQYF. DNA for the CDR3: TGTGCCAGCAGTGTGTTAGTCCAGGCAGATACGCAGTATTTT.

This clone was seen a handful of times. This chain links TRBV14 with TRBJ1-6; no firm D call. The CDR3 length is 14 residues. CDR1 is SGHDN, CDR2 FVKESK, per germline. V was trimmed by 0 bases and J by 10 bases, leaving 10 bases between them. DNA of the CDR3: TGTGCCAGCAGCCAAGAAGGGAGGTCGTCACCCCTCCACTTT. This sequence encodes CASSQEGRSSPLHF.

This clone was recorded a few times. The CDR3 bases are TGCGCCAGCAGCTTGGATGCAGGACTTCAAGAGACCCAGTACTTC. Its protein product is CASSLDAGLQETQYF. The chain employs TRBV5-1 and TRBJ2-5, with D tentatively TRBD2 (5 bases). This CDR3 comprises 15 residues. The V gene lost 0 bases and the J gene lost 2 bases, with 11 bases spanning the gap. In germline, CDR1 is SGHRS, CDR2 YFSETQ.

The chain has TRBV6-6 and TRBJ2-2; D remains ambiguous. CDR1 is MNHNY and CDR2 is SVGAGI in the germline V gene (reference sequence). V was cut by 7 bases and J by 5 bases, with 8 bases left in between. This CDR3 is built from 12 residues. The CDR3, as DNA: TGTGCCAGCAAGGACCTAACCGGGGAGCTGTTTTTT. This translates into CASKDLTGELFF.

The chain has TRBV19 and TRBJ1-3; TRBD1 matches at 8 bases. The CDR3 is made up of 14 amino acids. Trimming removed 5 bases from V and 4 bases from J; junction bases left unmatched: 4. From germline, CDR1 is LNHDA and CDR2 SQIVND (reference sequence). The CDR3 spells CASSGTGGGNTIYF. For the CDR3, the DNA is TGTGCCAGTAGTGGCACAGGGGGAGGAAACACCATATATTTT.

The V and J genes are TRBV6-1 and TRBJ2-2; no clear D gene. Germline-derived CDR1 and CDR2 are MNHNS and SASEGT. The CDR3 spans 13 residues. Trimming took off 3 bases at V and 1 base at J, with 3 bases between the two ends. CDR3 coding DNA: TGTGCCAGCAGTGACGGGAACACCGGGGAGCTGTTTTTT. Translated: CASSDGNTGELFF.

The chain employs TRBV7-6 and TRBJ1-6; D is ambiguous. Trimming stripped 2 bases from V and 5 bases from J, with 10 bases between. Germline V gene lookup returns CDR1 SGHVS and CDR2 FNYEAQ. CDR3 length: 15 residues. The CDR3 region has the DNA TGTGCCAGCAGCTTAACGGGCCTCAATAATTCACCCCTCCACTTT. It encodes CASSLTGLNNSPLHF. Using reference TRBV7-6 and TRBJ1-6 for the parts outside the CDR3, the full variable domain is GAGVSQSPRYKVTKRGQDVALRCDPISGHVSLYWYRQALGQGPEFLTYFNYEAQQDKSGLPNDRFSAERPEGSISTLTIQRTEQRDSAMYRCASSLTGLNNSPLHFGNGTRLTVT.

The gene calls are TRBV12-2 and TRBJ1-6; the table's D call, TRBD1, was not checked against the DNA. TRBV12-2 is reported as a pseudogene. The CDR3 covers 18 residues. The CDR3 reads CASRLCCMGGQGYSPLHF. The CDR3 DNA follows: TGTGCAAGTCGCTTATGCTGTATGGGGGGACAGGGATATTCACCCCTCCACTTT.

CDR3 amino acids: CASSQWGNTGELFF. In DNA form, the CDR3 reads TGTGCCAGCAGCCAATGGGGGAACACCGGGGAGCTGTTTTTT. The rearrangement links TRBV16 to TRBJ2-2; no reliable D call. Germline values: CDR1 KGHSY, CDR2 FQNENV. V was shortened by 1 base and J by 1 base, with 4 bases between the two germline ends. The CDR3 is made up of 14 amino acids.

V and J are TRBV5-1 and TRBJ2-5, with 8 bases lining up with TRBD1. Germline trimming cut 0 bases from V and 4 bases from J; bases unmatched to any gene: 11. This CDR3 contains 17 residues. Germline V lookup: CDR1 SGHRS, CDR2 YFSETQ. CDR3 in DNA: TGCGCCAGCAGCTTGGAGGGGACAGGTGGGATAGGAGAGACCCAGTACTTC. This encodes CASSLEGTGGIGETQYF.

The rearrangement uses TRBV7-2 and TRBJ2-7; no reliable D call. This CDR3 is built from 13 residues. CDR1 and CDR2 (germline): SGHTA, FQGNSA. Trimming removed 1 base from V and 4 bases from J, with 8 bases in between. The CDR3 nucleotides read TGTGCCAGCAGCTTAGTAGCAGAATACGAGCAGTACTTC. Translating gives CASSLVAEYEQYF.

This clone was recorded once. The J gene is TRBJ2-3, the V gene TRBV7-8; a possible D gene is TRBD1 (6 bases). The CDR3 extends over 15 amino acids. V was shortened by 5 bases and J by 4 bases, with 16 bases between the two germline ends. Germline CDR1 reads SGHVS; CDR2 reads FQNEAQ. Written as DNA, the CDR3 is TGTGCCAGCAGCAAGACAGGTCCGTTCCCAGATACGCAGTATTTT. It specifies CASSKTGPFPDTQYF.

V and J are TRBV12-3 or TRBV12-4 and TRBJ1-2; the D gene is possibly TRBD1 (5 bases). This CDR3 region has 13 residues. With 3 bases removed from V and 7 bases from J, the gap between germline ends came to 12 bases. The CDR3 region is CASSFTDKGGYTF. The CDR3 DNA reads TGTGCCAGCAGTTTCACGGACAAGGGTGGCTACACCTTC.

CDR3 coding DNA: TGTGCCAGCAGCTTGTGGGGGACCGATGAGCAGTTCTTC. As protein: CASSLWGTDEQFF. The chain combines TRBV7-2 with TRBJ2-1, with D perhaps given as TRBD1 or TRBD2 (5 bases each). The CDR3 has 13 residues. Germline lookup yields CDR1 SGHTA and CDR2 FQGNSA. V was pared by 3 bases and J by 8 bases, with 11 bases between.

The V and J genes are TRBV3-1 (or the pseudogene TRBV3-2) and TRBJ2-7; 8 bases line up with TRBD2. The CDR3 has 16 residues. Germline CDR1 and CDR2: LGHDT and YNNKEL (reference sequence). With V trimmed by 1 base and J by 7 bases, 12 bases remained unmatched. CDR3 DNA: TGTGCCAGCAGCCAAGTTACGGCGGGGGGCGCGCGGGAGCAGTACTTC. It codes for CASSQVTAGGAREQYF.

The chain is built from TRBV6-6 and TRBJ2-3; TRBD1 matches at 10 bases. The CDR3 has 15 residues. Germline values: CDR1 MNHNY, CDR2 SVGAGI (reference sequence). Germline trimming cut 7 bases from V and 5 bases from J; bases unmatched to any gene: 9. The CDR3 spells CASTNRGQGKDTQYF. The CDR3 nucleotides are TGTGCCAGCACCAATAGGGGACAGGGGAAAGATACGCAGTATTTT.

The CDR3 sequence: CASSLGTIQETQYF. The CDR3 bases are TGTGCCAGCAGCTTAGGTACAATACAAGAGACCCAGTACTTC. The chain employs TRBV7-8 and TRBJ2-5, with no clear D. V dropped 1 base and J dropped 2 bases, with 8 bases sitting between them. Germline CDR1 reads SGHVS; CDR2 reads FQNEAQ. The CDR3 has 14 residues.